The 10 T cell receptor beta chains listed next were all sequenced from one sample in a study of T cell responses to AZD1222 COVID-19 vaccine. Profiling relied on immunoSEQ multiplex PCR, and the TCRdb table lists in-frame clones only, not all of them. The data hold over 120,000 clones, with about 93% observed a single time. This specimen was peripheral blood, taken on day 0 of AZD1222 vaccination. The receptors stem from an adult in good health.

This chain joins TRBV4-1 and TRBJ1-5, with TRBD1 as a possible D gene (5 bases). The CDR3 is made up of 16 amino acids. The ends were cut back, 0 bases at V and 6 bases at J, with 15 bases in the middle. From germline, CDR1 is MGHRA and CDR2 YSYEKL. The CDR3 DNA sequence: TGCGCCAGCAGCCAAGATGTCGCGACAGAGAGTCAGCCCCAGCATTTT. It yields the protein CASSQDVATESQPQHF.

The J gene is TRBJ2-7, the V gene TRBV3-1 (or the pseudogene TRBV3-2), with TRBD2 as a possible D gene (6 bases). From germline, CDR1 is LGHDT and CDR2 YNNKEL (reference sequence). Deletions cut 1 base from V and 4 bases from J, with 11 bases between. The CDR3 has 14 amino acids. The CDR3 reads CASSQAGDYYEQYF. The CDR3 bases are TGTGCCAGCAGCCAAGCGGGGGATTATTACGAGCAGTACTTC.

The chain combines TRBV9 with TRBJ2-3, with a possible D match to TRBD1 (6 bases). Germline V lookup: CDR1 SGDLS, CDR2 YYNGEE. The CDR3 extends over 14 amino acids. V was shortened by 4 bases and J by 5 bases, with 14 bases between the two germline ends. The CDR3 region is CASSYRTAGDTQYF. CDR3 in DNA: TGTGCCAGCAGCTATCGGACAGCCGGAGATACGCAGTATTTT.

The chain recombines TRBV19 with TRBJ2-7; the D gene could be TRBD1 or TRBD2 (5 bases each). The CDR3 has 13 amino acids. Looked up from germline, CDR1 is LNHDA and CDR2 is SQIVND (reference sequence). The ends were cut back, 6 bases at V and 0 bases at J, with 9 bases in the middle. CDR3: CASSSGSSYEQYF. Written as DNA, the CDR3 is TGTGCCAGTAGCTCAGGGAGCTCCTACGAGCAGTACTTC. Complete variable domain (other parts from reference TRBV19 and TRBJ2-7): DGGITQSPKYLFRKEGQNVTLSCEQNLNHDAMYWYRQDPGQGLRLIYYSQIVNDFQKGDIAEGYSVSREKKESFPLTVTSAQKNPTAFYLCASSSGSSYEQYFGPGTRLTVT.

CDR3 DNA sequence: TGTGCCAGCAGCTTAAATATACTCAATGAGCAGTTCTTC. This gives the protein CASSLNILNEQFF. This chain connects TRBV11-2 to TRBJ2-1, with D uncertain. Trimming removed 2 bases at V and 6 bases at J, with 8 bases between. The V gene's germline CDR1 is SGHAT and CDR2 FQNNGV. The CDR3 totals 13 residues.

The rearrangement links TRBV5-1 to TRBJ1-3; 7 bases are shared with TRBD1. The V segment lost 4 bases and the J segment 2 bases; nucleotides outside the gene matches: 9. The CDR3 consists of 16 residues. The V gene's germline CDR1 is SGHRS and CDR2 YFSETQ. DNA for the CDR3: TGCGCCAGCAGCCCTAGAACAGGGGACGCTGGAAACACCATATATTTT. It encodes CASSPRTGDAGNTIYF.

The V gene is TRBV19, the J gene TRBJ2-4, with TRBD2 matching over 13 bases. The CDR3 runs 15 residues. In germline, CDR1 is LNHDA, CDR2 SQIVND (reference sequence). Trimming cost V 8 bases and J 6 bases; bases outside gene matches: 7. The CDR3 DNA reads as TGTGCCAGTGGGGGACTAGCGGGAACGAGAAACATTCAGTACTTC. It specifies CASGGLAGTRNIQYF.

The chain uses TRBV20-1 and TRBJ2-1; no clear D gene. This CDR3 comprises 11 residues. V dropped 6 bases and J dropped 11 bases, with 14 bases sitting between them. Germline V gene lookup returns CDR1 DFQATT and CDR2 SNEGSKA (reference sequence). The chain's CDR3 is CSASVTEQQFF. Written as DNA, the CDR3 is TGCAGTGCCTCCGTGACGGAGCAGCAGTTCTTC.

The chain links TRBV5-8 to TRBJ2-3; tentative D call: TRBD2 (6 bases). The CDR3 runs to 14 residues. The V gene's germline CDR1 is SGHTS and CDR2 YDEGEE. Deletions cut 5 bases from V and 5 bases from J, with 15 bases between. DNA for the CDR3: TGTGCCAGCAGATCGGGAGTGGGCCAAGATACGCAGTATTTT. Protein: CASRSGVGQDTQYF.

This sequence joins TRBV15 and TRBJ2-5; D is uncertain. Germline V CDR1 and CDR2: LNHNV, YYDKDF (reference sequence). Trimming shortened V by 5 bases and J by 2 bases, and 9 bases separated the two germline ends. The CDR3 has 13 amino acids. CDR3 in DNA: TGTGCCACCAGCGAAGGAGTTCAAGAGACCCAGTACTTC. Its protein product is CATSEGVQETQYF.